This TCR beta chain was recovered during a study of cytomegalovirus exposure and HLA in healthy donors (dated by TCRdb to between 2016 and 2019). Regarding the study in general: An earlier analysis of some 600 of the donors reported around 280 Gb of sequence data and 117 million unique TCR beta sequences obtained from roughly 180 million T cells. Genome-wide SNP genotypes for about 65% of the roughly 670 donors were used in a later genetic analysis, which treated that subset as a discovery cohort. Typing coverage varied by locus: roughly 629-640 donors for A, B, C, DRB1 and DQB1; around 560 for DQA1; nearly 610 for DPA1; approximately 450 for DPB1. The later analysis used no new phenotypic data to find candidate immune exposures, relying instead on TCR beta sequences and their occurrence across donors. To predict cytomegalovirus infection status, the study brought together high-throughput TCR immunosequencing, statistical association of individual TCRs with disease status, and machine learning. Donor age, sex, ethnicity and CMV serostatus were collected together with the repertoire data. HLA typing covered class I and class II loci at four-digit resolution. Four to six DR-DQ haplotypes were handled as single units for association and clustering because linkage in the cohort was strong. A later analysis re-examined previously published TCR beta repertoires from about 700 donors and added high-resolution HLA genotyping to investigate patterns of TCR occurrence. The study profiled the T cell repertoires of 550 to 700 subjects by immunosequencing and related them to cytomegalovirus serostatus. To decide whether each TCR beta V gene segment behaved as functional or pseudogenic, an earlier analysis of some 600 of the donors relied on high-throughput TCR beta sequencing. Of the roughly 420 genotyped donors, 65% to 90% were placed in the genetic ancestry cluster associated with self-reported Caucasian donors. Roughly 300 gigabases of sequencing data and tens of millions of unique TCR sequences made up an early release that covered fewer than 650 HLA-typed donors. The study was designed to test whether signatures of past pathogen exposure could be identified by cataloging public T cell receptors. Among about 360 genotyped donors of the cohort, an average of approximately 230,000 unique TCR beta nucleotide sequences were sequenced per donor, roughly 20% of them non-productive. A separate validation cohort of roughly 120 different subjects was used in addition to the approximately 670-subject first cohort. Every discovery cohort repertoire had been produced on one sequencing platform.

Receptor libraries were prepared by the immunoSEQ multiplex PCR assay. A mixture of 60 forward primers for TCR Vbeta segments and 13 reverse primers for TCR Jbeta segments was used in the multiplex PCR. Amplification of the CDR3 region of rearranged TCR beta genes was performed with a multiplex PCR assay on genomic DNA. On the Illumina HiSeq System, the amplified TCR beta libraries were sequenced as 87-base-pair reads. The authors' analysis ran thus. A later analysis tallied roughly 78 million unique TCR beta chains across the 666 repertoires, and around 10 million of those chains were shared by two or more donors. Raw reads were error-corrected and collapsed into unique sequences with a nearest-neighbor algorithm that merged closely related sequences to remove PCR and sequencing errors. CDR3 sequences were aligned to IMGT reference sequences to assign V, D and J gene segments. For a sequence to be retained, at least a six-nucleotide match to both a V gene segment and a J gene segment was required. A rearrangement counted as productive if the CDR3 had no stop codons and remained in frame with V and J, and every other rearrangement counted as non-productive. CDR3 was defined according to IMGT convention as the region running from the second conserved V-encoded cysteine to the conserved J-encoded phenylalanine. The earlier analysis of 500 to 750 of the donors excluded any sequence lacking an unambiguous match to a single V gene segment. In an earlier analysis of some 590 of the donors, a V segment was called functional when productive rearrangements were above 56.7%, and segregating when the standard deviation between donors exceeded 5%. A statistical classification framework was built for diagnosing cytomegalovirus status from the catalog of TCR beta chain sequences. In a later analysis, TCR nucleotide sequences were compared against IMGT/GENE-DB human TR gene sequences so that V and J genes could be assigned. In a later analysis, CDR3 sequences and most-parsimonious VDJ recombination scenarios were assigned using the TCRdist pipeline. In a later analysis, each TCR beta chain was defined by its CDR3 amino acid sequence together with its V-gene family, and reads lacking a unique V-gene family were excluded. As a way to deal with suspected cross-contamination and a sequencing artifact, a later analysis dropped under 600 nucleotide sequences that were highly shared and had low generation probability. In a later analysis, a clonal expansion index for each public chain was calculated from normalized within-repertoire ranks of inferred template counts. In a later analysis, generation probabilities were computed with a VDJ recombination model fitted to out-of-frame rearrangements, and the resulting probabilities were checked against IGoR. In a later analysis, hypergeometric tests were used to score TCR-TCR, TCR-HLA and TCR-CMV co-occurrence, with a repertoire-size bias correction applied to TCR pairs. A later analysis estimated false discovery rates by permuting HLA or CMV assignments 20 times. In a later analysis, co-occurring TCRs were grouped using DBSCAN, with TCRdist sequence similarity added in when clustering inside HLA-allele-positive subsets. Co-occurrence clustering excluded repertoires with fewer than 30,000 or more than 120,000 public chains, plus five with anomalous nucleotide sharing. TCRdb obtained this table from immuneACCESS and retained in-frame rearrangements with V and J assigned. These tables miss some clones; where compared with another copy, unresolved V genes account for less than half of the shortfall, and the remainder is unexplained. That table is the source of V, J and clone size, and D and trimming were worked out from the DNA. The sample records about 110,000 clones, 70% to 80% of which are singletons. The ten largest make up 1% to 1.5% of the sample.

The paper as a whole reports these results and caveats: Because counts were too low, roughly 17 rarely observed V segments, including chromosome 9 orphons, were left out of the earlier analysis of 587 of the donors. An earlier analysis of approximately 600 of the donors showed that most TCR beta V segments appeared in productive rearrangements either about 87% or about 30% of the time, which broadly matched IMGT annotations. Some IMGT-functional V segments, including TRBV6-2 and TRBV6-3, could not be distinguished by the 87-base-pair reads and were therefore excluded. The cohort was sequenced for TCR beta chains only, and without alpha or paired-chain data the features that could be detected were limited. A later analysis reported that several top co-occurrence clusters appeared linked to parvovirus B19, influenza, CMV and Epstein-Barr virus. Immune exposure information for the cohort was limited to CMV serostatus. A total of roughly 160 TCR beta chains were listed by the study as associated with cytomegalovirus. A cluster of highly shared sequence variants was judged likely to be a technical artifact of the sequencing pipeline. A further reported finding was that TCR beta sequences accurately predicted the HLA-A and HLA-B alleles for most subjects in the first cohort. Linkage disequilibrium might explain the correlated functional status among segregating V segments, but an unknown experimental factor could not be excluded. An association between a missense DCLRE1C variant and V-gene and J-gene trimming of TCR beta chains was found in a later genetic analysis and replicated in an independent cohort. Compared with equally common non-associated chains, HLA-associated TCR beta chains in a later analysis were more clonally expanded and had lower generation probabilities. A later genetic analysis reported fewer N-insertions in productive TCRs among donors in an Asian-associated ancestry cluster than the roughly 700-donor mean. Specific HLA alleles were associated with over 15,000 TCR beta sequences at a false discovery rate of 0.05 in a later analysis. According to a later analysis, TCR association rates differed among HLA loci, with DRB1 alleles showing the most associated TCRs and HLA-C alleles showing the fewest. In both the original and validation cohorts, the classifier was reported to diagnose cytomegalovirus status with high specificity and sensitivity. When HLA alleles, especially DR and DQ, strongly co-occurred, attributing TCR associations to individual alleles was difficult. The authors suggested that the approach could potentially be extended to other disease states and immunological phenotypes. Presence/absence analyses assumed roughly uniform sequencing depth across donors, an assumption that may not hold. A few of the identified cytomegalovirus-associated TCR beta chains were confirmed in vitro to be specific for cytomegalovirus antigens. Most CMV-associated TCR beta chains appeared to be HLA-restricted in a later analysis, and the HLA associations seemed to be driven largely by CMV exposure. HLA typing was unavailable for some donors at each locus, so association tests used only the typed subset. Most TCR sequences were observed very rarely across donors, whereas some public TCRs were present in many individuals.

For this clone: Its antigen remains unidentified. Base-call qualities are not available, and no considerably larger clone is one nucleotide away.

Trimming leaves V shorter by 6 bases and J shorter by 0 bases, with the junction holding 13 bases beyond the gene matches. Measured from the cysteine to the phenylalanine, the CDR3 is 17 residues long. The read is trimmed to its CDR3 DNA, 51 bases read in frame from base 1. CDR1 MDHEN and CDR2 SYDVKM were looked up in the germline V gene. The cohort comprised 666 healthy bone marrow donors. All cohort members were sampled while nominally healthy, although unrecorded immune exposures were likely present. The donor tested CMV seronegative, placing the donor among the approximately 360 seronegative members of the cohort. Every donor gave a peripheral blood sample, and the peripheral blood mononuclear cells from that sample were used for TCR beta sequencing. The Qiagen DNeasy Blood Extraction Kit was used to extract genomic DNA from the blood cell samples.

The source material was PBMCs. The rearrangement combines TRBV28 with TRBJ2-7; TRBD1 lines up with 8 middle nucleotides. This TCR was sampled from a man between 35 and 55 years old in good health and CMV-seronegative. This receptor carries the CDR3 CASSAARWDRSSYEQYF. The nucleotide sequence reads TGTGCCAGCAGCGCGGCCCGATGGGACAGGAGCTCCTACGAGCAGTACTTC.